These 3 T cell receptor beta chains were sequenced from one sample in a study of long-term antiretroviral therapy in people with HIV. The libraries were made with immunoSEQ v3.0 at survey level. Measured with immunoSEQ multiplex PCR; TCRdb has only the in-frame clones, and not every one. The sample includes some 11,000 clones, around 81% seen only once; the top ten take about 18%. The input for sequencing was unsorted PBMCs, taken 1.8 years after starting antiretroviral therapy. These receptors came from a man aged 40-50 years with HIV.

Written as DNA, the CDR3 is TGTGCCAGCAGCGGCGGGACTAGCGGGTTCAGCTACGAGCAGTACTTC. It codes for CASSGGTSGFSYEQYF. The chain has TRBV7-2 and TRBJ2-7, with 12 bases aligning to TRBD2. Germline CDR1 reads SGHTA; CDR2 reads FQGNSA. J was trimmed by 3 bases and V by 5 bases; bases with no gene match: 8. The CDR3 is made up of 16 amino acids.

As DNA, the CDR3 is TGTGCCAGCCTCCGGACAGGGGGTACCGGGGAGCTGTTTTTT. It codes for CASLRTGGTGELFF. The rearrangement joins TRBV28 to TRBJ2-2; 10 nucleotides match TRBD1. Germline CDR1 is MDHEN and CDR2 is SYDVKM. The junction had 5 bases not matched to a gene; V was cut back by 8 bases and J by 5 bases. The CDR3 consists of 14 residues. Full variable domain (outside the CDR3, taken from reference TRBV28 and TRBJ2-2): DVKVTQSSRYLVKRTGEKVFLECVQDMDHENMFWYRQDPGLGLRLIYFSYDVKMKEKGDIPEGYSVSREKKERFSLILESASTNQTSMYLCASLRTGGTGELFFGEGSRLTVL.

The V gene is TRBV12-5, the J gene TRBJ2-1; D might be TRBD2 (6 bases). This CDR3 spans 15 amino acids. Germline CDR1 and CDR2: LGHNT and FRNRAP. The germline V and J ends were trimmed by 6 bases and 3 bases, with 15 bases remaining between them. CDR3 in DNA: TGTGCTAGTGGGGCACTAGGAGGGGACTACAATGAGCAGTTCTTC. It codes for CASGALGGDYNEQFF.